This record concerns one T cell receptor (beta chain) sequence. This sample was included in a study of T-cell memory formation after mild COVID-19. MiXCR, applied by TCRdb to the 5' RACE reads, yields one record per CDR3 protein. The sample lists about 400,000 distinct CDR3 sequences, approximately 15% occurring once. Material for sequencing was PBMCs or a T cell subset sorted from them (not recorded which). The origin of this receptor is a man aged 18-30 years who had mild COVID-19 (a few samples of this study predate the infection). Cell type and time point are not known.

CDR3 loop: CAVDTANYGYTF. The CDR3 DNA is TGTGCCGTTGACACAGCTAACTATGGCTACACCTTC. The J gene is TRBJ1-2, the V gene TRBV7-9; D not certain. V was trimmed by 11 bases and J by 0 bases, leaving 10 bases between them. Germline CDR1 is SEHNR and CDR2 is FQNEAQ (reference sequence). The CDR3 has 12 residues.